These T cell receptor beta chains were read from a single sample in a study of blood T cells in healthy people across ages. TCRdb processed the 5' RACE reads anew with MiXCR; each CDR3 protein has one entry. The profile shows over a million distinct CDR3 sequences, 20% to 25% of them singletons. The same specimen was also included in a second study, on T cells of mothers and their children.

Sequencing used blood. The receptor source for this set is a girl aged 2-10 years in good health. CDR3s include the opening cysteine and the closing phenylalanine or tryptophan. The D gene is left open where the match is weak. The listing skips clone size in some rows; elsewhere it reads once, few, many or a size class.

TGTGCCAGCAGCGAGTCGAGGGTGGGGGTCGGATCCGGGGAGCTGTTTTTT,CASSESRVGVGSGELFF,TRBV7-9,TRBJ2-2,few,NA
TGTGCCAGCAGCGGCGGTGACACACAAAATGAAAAACTGTTTTTT,CASSGGDTQNEKLFF,TRBV9,TRBJ1-4,NA,NA
TGCGCCAGCAGCCAAGGCGCAGGGGCCACTTACACTGAAGCTTTCTTT,CASSQGAGATYTEAFF,TRBV4-1,TRBJ1-1,NA,NA
TGTGCCAGCAGCTCGACTCGCACACCCCTCCACTTT,CASSSTRTPLHF,TRBV7-2,TRBJ1-6,few,NA
TGTGCCAGCAGCTCGGGTCTTATCTTCAATCAGCCCCAGCATTTT,CASSSGLIFNQPQHF,TRBV7-8,TRBJ1-5,NA,NA
TGTGCCAGCAGTCGCGGGGCCGCAGACCAAGAGACCCAGTACTTC,CASSRGAADQETQYF,TRBV13,TRBJ2-5,NA,NA
TGTGCCAGCAGCTTAGTATCAAACGGCTACACCTTC,CASSLVSNGYTF,TRBV7-2,TRBJ1-2,NA,NA
TGTGCCAGCAGTGAACTAGCGGGGGGTGGGGAGACCCAGTACTTC,CASSELAGGGETQYF,TRBV6-1,TRBJ2-5,NA,TRBD2
TGTGCCAGCAGTTTATCGATTAGCAGGGAGACCCAGTACTTC,CASSLSISRETQYF,TRBV28,TRBJ2-5,few,NA
TGCAGCGTTGATTTTCCGGACAGGGTAGGCGAGCAGTACTTC,CSVDFPDRVGEQYF,TRBV29-1,TRBJ2-7,few,TRBD1
TGCAGTGCTAGATCGGGAGGTAGCGGGATCGGCAGCTACGAGCAGTACTTC,CSARSGGSGIGSYEQYF,TRBV20-1,TRBJ2-7,few,TRBD2
TGTGCCAGCAGCCCCGAGGGACAGGGGATATACCATGAGCAGTTCTTC,CASSPEGQGIYHEQFF,TRBV28,TRBJ2-1,NA,TRBD1
TGTGCCAGCTCACCATCGGGCGGAGCAGGGGATGAGCAGTTCTTC,CASSPSGGAGDEQFF,TRBV18,TRBJ2-1,NA,NA
TGTGCCAGCAGCATCAGCTTGAACGAAAAACTGTTTTTT,CASSISLNEKLFF,TRBV9,TRBJ1-4,few,NA
TGTGCCAGCAGTGAATACGGCATTCTAGCGGGGGGCCAATCCGACTACGAGCAGTACTTC,CASSEYGILAGGQSDYEQYF,TRBV25-1,TRBJ2-7,few,TRBD2
TGTGCCAGCAGTCTAACCTGGACAAGGGCCAATTCACCCCTCCACTTT,CASSLTWTRANSPLHF,TRBV28,TRBJ1-6,few,NA
TGCAGTGCCATCCATGCCGGGACAGGGGGCGCGGAGACCCAGTACTTC,CSAIHAGTGGAETQYF,TRBV20-1,TRBJ2-5,NA,TRBD1
TGTGCCAGCGGGTTGGGACCCTACAATGAGCAGTTCTTC,CASGLGPYNEQFF,TRBV6-2/TRBV6-3,TRBJ2-1,few,NA
TGCAGCGTTCACATGACAGCGTATGGCTACACCTTC,CSVHMTAYGYTF,TRBV29-1,TRBJ1-2,few,NA
TGTGCCAGCAGCTTATCCCCTCACTCTGGAAACACCATATATTTT,CASSLSPHSGNTIYF,TRBV7-2,TRBJ1-3,few,NA
TGTGCCAGCAGTTTCCCGGGATCCCAAGAGACCCAGTACTTC,CASSFPGSQETQYF,TRBV12-3/TRBV12-4,TRBJ2-5,few,NA
TGTGCCAGCAGTCTCACTTTTAGCGGGAGTTGGGGGGGTGTGAGAAAGACCCAGTACTTC,CASSLTFSGSWGGVRKTQYF,TRBV28,TRBJ2-5,NA,TRBD2
TGCAGTGCTAGAGATCCCCTAGCCTTCCGCACACATACGCAGTATTTT,CSARDPLAFRTHTQYF,TRBV20-1,TRBJ2-3,NA,NA
TGTGCCAGCAGTTTAAATTACCGGGACAACCACGGCTACACCTTC,CASSLNYRDNHGYTF,TRBV12-3/TRBV12-4,TRBJ1-2,NA,NA